This T cell receptor (beta chain) was identified in a study of T cells in Graves' hyperthyroidism and ophthalmopathy. General study findings and limits: In simple terms, a model built on 13 V-J features told ophthalmopathy apart from stable hyperthyroidism. In the blood, most expanded thyroid clonotypes above 0.001 appeared as well.

Amplification of TCR beta CDR3 regions used RNA as the template. The HTBI primer set drove a first-round RT-PCR of the TCR CDR3. TCRdb re-called the multiplex PCR reads with MiXCR, one entry per CDR3 protein. Among around 500,000 distinct CDR3 sequences, 20% to 25% were seen once, and the ten largest hold about 49%. Ophthalmopathy cases met thresholds of Clinical Activity Score at least 3, NOSPECS grade at least 4 and duration under 3 months. Isolation of PBMCs was performed on 10 ml fresh peripheral blood. Notes on this clonotype: What it binds is unknown.

The sequence derives from a woman aged 70-85 years with Graves' ophthalmopathy. Input material: blood.

The CDR3 DNA is TGCGCCAGCAGCTTTCAGTCAGGGGGCGGCGAGACCCAGTACTTC. This sequence encodes CASSFQSGGGETQYF. The chain joins TRBV5-1 to TRBJ2-5, with TRBD1 matching over 8 bases. The germline CDR1 and CDR2 sequences are SGHRS and YFSETQ. V trimming: 2 bases; J trimming: 5 bases; junction bases outside the gene matches: 8. There are 15 residues in the CDR3.